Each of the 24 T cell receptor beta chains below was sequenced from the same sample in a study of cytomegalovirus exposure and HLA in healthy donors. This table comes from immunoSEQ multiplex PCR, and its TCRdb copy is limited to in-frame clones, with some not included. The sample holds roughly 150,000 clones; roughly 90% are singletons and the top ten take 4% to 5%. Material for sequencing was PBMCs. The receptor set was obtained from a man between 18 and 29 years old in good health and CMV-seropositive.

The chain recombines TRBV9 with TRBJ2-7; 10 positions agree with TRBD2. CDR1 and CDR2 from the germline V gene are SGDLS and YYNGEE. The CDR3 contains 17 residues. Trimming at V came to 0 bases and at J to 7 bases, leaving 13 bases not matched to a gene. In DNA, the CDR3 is TGTGCCAGCAGCGTAGGCGCAAGCGGGAGGGCCGGTGGAGAGCAGTACTTC. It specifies CASSVGASGRAGGEQYF.

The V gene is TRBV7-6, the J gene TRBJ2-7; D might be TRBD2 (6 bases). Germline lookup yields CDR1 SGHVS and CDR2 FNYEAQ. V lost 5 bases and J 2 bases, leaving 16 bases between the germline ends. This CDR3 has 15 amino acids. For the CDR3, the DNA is TGTGCCAGCAGCCCCTCCGCGGGACTGACCTACGAGCAGTACTTC. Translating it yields CASSPSAGLTYEQYF.

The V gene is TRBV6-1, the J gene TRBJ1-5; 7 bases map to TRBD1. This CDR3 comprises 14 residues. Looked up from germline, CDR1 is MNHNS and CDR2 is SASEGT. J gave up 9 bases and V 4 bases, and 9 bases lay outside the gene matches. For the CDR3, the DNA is TGTGCCAGCAGTGGACAGGGCCCCCTCGGGCCCCAGCATTTT. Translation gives CASSGQGPLGPQHF.

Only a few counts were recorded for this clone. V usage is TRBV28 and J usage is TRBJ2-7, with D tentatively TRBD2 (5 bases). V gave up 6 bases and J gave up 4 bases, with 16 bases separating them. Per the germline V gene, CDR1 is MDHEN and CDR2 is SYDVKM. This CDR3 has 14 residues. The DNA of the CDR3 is TGTGCCAGCAGCCTCAGCGGTCCGGTTTACGAGCAGTACTTC. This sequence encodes CASSLSGPVYEQYF.

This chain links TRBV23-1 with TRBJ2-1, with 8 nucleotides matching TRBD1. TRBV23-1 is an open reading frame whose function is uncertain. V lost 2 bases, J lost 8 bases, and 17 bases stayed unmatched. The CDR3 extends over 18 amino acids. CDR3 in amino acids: CASSQQSPGQELTDEQFF. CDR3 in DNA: TGCGCCAGCAGTCAACAATCACCGGGACAGGAACTAACCGATGAGCAGTTCTTC.

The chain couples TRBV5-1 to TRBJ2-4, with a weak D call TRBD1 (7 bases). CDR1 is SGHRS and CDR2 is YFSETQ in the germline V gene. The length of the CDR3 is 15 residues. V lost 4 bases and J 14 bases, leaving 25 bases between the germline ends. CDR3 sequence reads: CASSPSPGGLLAEYF. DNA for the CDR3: TGCGCCAGCAGCCCCTCTCCAGGGGGACTCCTCGCTGAGTACTTC.

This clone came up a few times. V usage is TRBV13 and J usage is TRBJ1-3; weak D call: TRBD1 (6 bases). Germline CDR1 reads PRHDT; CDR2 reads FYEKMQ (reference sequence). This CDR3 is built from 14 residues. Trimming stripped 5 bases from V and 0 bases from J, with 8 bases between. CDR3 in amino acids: CASSPRGSGNTIYF. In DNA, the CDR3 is TGTGCCAGCAGCCCCAGGGGCTCTGGAAACACCATATATTTT.

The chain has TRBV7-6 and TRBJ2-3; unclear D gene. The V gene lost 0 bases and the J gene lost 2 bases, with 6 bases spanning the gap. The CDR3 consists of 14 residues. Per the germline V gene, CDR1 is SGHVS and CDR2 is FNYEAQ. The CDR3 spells CASSLALPTDTQYF. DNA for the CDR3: TGTGCCAGCAGCTTAGCACTACCCACAGATACGCAGTATTTT.

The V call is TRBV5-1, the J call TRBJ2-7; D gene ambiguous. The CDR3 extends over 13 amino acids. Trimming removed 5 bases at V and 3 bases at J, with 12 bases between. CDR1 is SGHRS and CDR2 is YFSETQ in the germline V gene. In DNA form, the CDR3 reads TGCGCCAGCAGAGCCGCGGCTGACTACGAGCAGTACTTC. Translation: CASRAAADYEQYF.

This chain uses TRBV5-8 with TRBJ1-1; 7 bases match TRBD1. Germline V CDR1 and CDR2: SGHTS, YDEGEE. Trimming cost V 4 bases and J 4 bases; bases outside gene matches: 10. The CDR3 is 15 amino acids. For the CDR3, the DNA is TGTGCCAGCAGCACGAAGGGGGCGCGGATCACTGAAGCTTTCTTT. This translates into CASSTKGARITEAFF.

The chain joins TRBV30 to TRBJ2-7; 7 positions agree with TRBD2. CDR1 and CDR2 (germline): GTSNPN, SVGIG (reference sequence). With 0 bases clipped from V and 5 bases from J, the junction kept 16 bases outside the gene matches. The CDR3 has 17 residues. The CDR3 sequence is CAWSVPLTTSRYHEQYF. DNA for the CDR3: TGTGCCTGGAGTGTCCCCTTAACGACTAGCCGTTACCACGAGCAGTACTTC.

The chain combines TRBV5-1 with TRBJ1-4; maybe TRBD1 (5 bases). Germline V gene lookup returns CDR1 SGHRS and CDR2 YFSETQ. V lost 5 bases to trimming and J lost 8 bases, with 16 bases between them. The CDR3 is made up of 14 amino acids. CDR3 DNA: TGCGCCAGCAGTCTGGGGGGGAGGGACGAAAAACTGTTTTTT. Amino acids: CASSLGGRDEKLFF.

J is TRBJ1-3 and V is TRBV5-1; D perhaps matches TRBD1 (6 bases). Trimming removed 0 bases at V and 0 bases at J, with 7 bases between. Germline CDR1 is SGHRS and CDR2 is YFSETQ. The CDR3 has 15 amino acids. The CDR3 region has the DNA TGCGCCAGCAGCTTGGTACAGGGCTCTGGAAACACCATATATTTT. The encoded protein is CASSLVQGSGNTIYF.

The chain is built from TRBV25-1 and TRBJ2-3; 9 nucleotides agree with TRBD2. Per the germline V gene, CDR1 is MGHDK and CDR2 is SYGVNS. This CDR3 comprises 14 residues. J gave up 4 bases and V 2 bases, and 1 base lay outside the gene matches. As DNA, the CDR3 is TGTGCCAGCAGTGAAAGACTAGCGGCAGATACGCAGTATTTT. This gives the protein CASSERLAADTQYF.

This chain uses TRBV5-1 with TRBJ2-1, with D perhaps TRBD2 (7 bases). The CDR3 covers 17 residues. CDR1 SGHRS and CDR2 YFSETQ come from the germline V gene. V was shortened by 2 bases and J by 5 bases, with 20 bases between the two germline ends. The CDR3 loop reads CASSFAVWEGGHNEQFF. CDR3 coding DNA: TGCGCCAGCAGCTTTGCGGTTTGGGAGGGGGGACACAATGAGCAGTTCTTC.

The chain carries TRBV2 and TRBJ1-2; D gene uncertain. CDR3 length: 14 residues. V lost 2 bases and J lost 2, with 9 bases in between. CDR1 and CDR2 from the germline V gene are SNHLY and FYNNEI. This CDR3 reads CASSETEGNYGYTF. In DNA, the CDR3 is TGTGCCAGCAGTGAAACGGAGGGCAACTATGGCTACACCTTC.

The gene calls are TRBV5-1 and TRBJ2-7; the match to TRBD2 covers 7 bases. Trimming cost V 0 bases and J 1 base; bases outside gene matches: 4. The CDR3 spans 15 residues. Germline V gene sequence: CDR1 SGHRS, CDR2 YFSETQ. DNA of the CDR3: TGCGCCAGCAGCTTGGCGGGAGGTGGATCCTACGAGCAGTACTTC. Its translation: CASSLAGGGSYEQYF.

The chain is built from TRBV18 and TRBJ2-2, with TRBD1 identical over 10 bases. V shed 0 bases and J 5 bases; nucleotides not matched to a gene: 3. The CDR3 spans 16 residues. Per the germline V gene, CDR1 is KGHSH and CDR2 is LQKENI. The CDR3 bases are TGTGCCAGCTCACCACCGGGACAGGGGTTGACCGGGGAGCTGTTTTTT. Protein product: CASSPPGQGLTGELFF.

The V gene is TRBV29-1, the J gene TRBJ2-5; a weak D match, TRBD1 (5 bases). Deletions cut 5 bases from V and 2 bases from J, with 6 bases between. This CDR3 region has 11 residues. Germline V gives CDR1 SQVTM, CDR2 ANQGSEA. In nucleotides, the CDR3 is TGCAGCGTTCAGGGACAAGAGACCCAGTACTTC. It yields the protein CSVQGQETQYF.

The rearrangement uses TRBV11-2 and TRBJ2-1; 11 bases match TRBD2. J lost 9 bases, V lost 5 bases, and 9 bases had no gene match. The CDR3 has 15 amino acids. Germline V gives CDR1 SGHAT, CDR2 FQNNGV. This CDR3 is CASSQPTSGMSEQFF. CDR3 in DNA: TGTGCCAGCAGCCAACCGACTAGCGGGATGTCTGAGCAGTTCTTC.

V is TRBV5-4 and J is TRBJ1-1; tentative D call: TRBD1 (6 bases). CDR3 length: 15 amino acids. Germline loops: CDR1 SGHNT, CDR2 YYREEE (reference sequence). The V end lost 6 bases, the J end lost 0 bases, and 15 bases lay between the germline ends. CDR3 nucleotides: TGTGCCAGCACCCCTCCGGGGGGCATGAACACTGAAGCTTTCTTT. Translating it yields CASTPPGGMNTEAFF. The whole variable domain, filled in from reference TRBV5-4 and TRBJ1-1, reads ETGVTQSPTHLIKTRGQQVTLRCSSQSGHNTVSWYQQALGQGPQFIFQYYREEENGRGNFPPRFSGLQFPNYSSELNVNALELDDSALYLCASTPPGGMNTEAFFGQGTRLTVV.

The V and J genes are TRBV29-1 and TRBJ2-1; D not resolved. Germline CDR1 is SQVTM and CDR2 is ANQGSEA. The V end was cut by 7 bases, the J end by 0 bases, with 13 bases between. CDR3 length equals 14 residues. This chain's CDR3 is CSARLGGSYNEQFF. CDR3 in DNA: TGCAGCGCTAGATTAGGTGGCTCCTACAATGAGCAGTTCTTC.

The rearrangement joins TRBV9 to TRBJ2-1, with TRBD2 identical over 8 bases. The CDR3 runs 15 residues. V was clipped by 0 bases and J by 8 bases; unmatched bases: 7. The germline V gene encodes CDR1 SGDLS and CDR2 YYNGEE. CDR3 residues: CASSVVAGPTDEQFF. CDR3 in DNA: TGTGCCAGCAGCGTAGTAGCGGGGCCTACGGATGAGCAGTTCTTC. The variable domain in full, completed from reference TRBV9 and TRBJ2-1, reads DSGVTQTPKHLITATGQRVTLRCSPRSGDLSVYWYQQSLDQGLQFLIQYYNGEERAKGNILERFSAQQFPDLHSELNLSSLELGDSALYFCASSVVAGPTDEQFFGPGTRLTVL.

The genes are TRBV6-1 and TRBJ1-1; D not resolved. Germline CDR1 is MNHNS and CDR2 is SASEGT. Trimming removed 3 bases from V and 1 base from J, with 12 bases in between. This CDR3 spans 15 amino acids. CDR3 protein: CASSERFITNTEAFF. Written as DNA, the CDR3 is TGTGCCAGCAGTGAGAGGTTTATTACGAACACTGAAGCTTTCTTT.